The 8 T cell receptor beta chains listed next were all sequenced from one sample in a study of blood T cells in healthy people across ages. Primers used in a second PCR of about 7 to 12 cycles were a sample-barcoded 5' primer and a J-beta primer mix. Via MiXCR, TCRdb re-called the 5' RACE reads, giving one row per CDR3 protein. This table holds 910,000 or so distinct CDR3 sequences, roughly 51% found once. The source material was blood. These receptors all come from a woman aged 60 to 75 in good health.

The chain employs TRBV20-1 and TRBJ2-4; 9 bases align to TRBD2. The J call may be in error: the DNA end matches TRBJ2-5 better. Germline lookup yields CDR1 DFQATT and CDR2 SNEGSKA (reference sequence). The CDR3 sequence is 12 residues long. CDR3 in amino acids: CSALGLAETQYF. Here the CDR3 DNA reads TGCAGTGCACTGGGACTAGCCGAGACCCAGTACTTC.

The rearrangement links TRBV4-1 to TRBJ2-7, with 11 bases that match TRBD2. The length of the CDR3 is 15 residues. Losses at the gene ends were 3 bases for V and 4 bases for J; bases not matched to a gene: 5. CDR1 and CDR2 (germline): MGHRA, YSYEKL. CDR3 amino acids: CASSHLAGGLYEQYF. CDR3 DNA: TGCGCCAGCAGCCACCTAGCGGGAGGTTTGTACGAGCAGTACTTC.

The sample holds a few counts of this clonotype. The rearrangement links TRBV20-1 to TRBJ2-2; 14 bases are a match to TRBD2. In germline, CDR1 is DFQATT, CDR2 SNEGSKA (reference sequence). CDR3 length equals 15 residues. The V gene end was trimmed by 5 bases and the J gene end by 5 bases; junction bases not matched to a gene: 4. CDR3 sequence reads: CSAGGTSGRTGELFF. The CDR3 DNA is TGCAGTGCTGGGGGGACTAGCGGGAGAACCGGGGAGCTGTTTTTT.

V gene TRBV12-3 or TRBV12-4 combines with J gene TRBJ2-7; weak D call: TRBD1 (7 bases). This CDR3 has 13 amino acids. Trimming removed 5 bases at V and 4 bases at J, with 12 bases between. The chain's CDR3 is CASSAGQQYEQYF. As DNA, the CDR3 is TGTGCCAGCAGTGCGGGACAGCAATACGAGCAGTACTTC.

This sequence joins TRBV10-3 and TRBJ1-6, with 8 bases identical to TRBD1. This CDR3 is 14 amino acids long. V was clipped by 7 bases and J by 8 bases; unmatched bases: 7. Germline V CDR1 and CDR2: ENHRY, SYGVKD. The CDR3 nucleotides read TGTGCCATCAACGGACAGGGTCCGGATTCACCCCTCCACTTT. Protein sequence: CAINGQGPDSPLHF.

This clonotype was counted only a few times. The chain carries TRBV4-1 and TRBJ2-1; TRBD2 matches at 8 bases. The CDR3 extends over 12 amino acids. The ends lost 2 bases at V and 9 bases at J; junction bases unmatched: 0. From germline, CDR1 is MGHRA and CDR2 YSYEKL. As DNA, the CDR3 is TGCGCCAGCAGCCAACTAGCGGGTGAGCAGTTCTTC. Translated: CASSQLAGEQFF.

This clonotype has just a few counts. Mismatch with germline at one junction end may stem from a read error. The chain links TRBV12-3 or TRBV12-4 to TRBJ2-3, with D possibly TRBD2 on 6 matching bases. This CDR3 is 14 amino acids long. CDR3 sequence (DNA): TGTGCCAGCAGATTAGCGGAACCCACAGATACGCAGTATTTT. Encoded protein: CASRLAEPTDTQYF.

CDR3 DNA sequence: TGTGCCAGCAGCCAAAATAGGGAGCAGTTCTTC. This encodes CASSQNREQFF. The J gene is TRBJ2-1, the V gene TRBV14; no clear D gene. CDR1 SGHDN and CDR2 FVKESK come from the germline V gene. V dropped 2 bases and J dropped 10 bases, with 6 bases sitting between them. This CDR3 is 11 amino acids long.